One T cell receptor (beta chain) is described in this entry. Antigen unknown. These data originate in a study of shared clonotypes between healthy human individuals. An assay was performed, and its level was deep. Method: immunoSEQ multiplex PCR; TCRdb's copy keeps in-frame clones and lacks some. The table includes hundreds of thousands of clones, 97% detected once. Whole-study results and caveats: The genetic and exposure-history diversity represented was limited by few donors.

This CDR3 region has 15 residues. Trimming took off 1 base at V and 2 bases at J, with 11 bases between the two ends. From germline, CDR1 is SGHKS and CDR2 YYEKEE (reference sequence). This clonotype was obtained from a woman aged 25 to 45 in good health. Sequencing was performed on naive CD4+ T cells sorted from blood. This sample's subset: CD45RA+ positively selected. V usage is TRBV5-5 and J usage is TRBJ2-3; D gene ambiguous. The CDR3 loop reads CASSLYGPLTDTQYF. DNA of the CDR3: TGTGCCAGCAGCTTGTACGGGCCCCTCACAGATACGCAGTATTTT.